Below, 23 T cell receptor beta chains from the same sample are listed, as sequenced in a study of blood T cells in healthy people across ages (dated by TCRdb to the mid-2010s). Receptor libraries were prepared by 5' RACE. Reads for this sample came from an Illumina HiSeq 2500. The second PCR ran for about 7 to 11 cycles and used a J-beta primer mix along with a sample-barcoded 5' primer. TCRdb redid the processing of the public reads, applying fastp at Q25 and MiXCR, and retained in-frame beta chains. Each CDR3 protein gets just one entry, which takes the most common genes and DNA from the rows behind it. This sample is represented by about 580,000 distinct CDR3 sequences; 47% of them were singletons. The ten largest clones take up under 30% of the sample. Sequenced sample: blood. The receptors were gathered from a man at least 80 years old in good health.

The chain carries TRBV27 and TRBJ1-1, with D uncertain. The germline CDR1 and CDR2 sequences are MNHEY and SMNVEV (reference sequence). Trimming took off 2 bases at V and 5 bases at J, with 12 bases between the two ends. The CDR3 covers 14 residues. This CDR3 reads CASSLVGTGTEAFF. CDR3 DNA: TGTGCCAGCAGTTTAGTGGGTACTGGGACTGAAGCTTTCTTT.

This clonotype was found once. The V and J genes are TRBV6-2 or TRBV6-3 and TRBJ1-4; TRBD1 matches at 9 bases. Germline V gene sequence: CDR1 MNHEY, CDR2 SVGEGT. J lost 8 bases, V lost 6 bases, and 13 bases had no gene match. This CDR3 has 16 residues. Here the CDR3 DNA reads TGTGCCAGCAGCCCTGTTTCGGGACAGGGCGAGGAAAAACTGTTTTTT. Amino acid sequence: CASSPVSGQGEEKLFF.

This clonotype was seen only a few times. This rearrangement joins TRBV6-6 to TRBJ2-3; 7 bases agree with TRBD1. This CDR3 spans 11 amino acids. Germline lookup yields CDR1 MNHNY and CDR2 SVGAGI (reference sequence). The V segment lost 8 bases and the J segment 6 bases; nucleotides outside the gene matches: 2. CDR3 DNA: TGTGCCAGCCTCAGGGGGGATACGCAGTATTTT. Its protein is CASLRGDTQYF.

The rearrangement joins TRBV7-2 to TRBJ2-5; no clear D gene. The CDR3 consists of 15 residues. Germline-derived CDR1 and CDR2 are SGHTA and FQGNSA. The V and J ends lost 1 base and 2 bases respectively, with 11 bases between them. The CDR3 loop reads CASSLVLHIQETQYF. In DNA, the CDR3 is TGTGCCAGCAGCTTAGTTTTACATATACAAGAGACCCAGTACTTC.

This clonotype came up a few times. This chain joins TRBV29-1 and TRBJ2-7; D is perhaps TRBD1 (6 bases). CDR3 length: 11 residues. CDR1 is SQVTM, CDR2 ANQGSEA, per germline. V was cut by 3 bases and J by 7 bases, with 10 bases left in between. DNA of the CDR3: TGCAGCGTTGACAGGGGCAAGGAGCAGTACTTC. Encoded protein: CSVDRGKEQYF.

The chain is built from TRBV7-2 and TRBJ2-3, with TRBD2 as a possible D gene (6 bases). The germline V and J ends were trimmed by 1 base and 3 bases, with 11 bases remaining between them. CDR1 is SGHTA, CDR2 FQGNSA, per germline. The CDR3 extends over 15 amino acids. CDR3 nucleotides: TGTGCCAGCAGCTTAGTATCGGGGGATACAGATACGCAGTATTTT. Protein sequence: CASSLVSGDTDTQYF.

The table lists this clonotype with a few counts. CDR3 region: CASDRGDQETQYF. For the CDR3, the DNA is TGTGCCAGCGACAGGGGAGACCAAGAGACCCAGTACTTC. The chain links TRBV3-1 to TRBJ2-5, with 8 positions matching TRBD1. V gave up 8 bases and J gave up 0 bases; unmatched junction bases: 2. Looked up from germline, CDR1 is LGHDT and CDR2 is YNNKEL (reference sequence). CDR3 size: 13 residues.

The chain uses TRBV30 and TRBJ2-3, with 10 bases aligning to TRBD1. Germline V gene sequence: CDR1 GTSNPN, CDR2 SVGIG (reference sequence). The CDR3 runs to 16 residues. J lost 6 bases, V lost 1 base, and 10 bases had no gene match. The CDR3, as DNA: TGTGCCTGGAGTGGGCAGGAGGACAGGGGGGTGGATACGCAGTATTTT. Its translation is CAWSGQEDRGVDTQYF.

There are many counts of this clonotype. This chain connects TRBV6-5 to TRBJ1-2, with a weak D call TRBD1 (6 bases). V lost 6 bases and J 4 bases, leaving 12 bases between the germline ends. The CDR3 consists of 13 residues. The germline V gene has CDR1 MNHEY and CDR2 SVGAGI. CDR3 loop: CASRSGTSYGYTF. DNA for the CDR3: TGTGCCAGCAGGTCCGGGACATCCTATGGCTACACCTTC.

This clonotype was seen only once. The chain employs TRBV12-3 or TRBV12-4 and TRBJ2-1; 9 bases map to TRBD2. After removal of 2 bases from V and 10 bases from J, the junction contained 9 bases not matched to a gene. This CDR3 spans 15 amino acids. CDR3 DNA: TGTGCCAGCAGTTTATCGGGCGGGGGGGCCCGGGAGCAGTTCTTC. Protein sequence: CASSLSGGGAREQFF.

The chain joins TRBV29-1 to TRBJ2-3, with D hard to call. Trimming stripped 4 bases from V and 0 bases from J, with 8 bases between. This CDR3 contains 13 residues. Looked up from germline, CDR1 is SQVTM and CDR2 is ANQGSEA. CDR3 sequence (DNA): TGCAGCGTTGTAACTCCAAGCACAGATACGCAGTATTTT. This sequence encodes CSVVTPSTDTQYF.

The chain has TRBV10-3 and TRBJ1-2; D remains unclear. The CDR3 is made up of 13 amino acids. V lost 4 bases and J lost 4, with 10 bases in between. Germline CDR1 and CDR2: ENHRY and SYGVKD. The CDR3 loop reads CAISASSSYGYTF. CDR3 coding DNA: TGTGCCATCAGTGCCTCATCTTCCTATGGCTACACCTTC.

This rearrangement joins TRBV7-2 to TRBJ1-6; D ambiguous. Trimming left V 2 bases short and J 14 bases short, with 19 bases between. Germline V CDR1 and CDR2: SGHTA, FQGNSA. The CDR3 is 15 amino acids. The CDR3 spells CASSLTPEIIRTLHF. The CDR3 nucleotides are TGTGCCAGCAGCTTAACGCCCGAGATAATTAGGACCCTCCACTTT. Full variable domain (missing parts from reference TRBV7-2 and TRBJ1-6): GAGVSQSPSNKVTEKGKDVELRCDPISGHTALYWYRQSLGQGLEFLIYFQGNSAPDKSGLPSDRFSAERTGGSVSTLTIQRTQQEDSAVYLCASSLTPEIIRTLHFGNGTRLTVT.

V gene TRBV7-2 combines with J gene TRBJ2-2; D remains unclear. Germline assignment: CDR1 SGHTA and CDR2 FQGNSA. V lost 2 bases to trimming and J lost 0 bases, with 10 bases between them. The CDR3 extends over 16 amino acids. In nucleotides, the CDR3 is TGTGCCAGCAGCTTAAGGTGGCAGGCGAACACCGGGGAGCTGTTTTTT. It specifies CASSLRWQANTGELFF. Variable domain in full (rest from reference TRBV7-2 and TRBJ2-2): GAGVSQSPSNKVTEKGKDVELRCDPISGHTALYWYRQSLGQGLEFLIYFQGNSAPDKSGLPSDRFSAERTGGSVSTLTIQRTQQEDSAVYLCASSLRWQANTGELFFGEGSRLTVL.

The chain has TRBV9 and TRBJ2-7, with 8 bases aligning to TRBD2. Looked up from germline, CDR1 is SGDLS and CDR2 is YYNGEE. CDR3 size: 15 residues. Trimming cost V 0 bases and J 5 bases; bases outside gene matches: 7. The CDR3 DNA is TGTGCCAGCAGCGTAGGACGAGCGGGAGTCGACGAGCAGTACTTC. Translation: CASSVGRAGVDEQYF. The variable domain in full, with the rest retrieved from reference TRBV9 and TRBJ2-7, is DSGVTQTPKHLITATGQRVTLRCSPRSGDLSVYWYQQSLDQGLQFLIQYYNGEERAKGNILERFSAQQFPDLHSELNLSSLELGDSALYFCASSVGRAGVDEQYFGPGTRLTVT.

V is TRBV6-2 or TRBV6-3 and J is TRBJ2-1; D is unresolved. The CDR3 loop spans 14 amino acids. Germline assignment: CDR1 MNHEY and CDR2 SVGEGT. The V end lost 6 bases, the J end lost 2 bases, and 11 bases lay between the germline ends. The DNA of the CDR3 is TGTGCCAGCAGCTCTTCGGAGCCCTACAATGAGCAGTTCTTC. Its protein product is CASSSSEPYNEQFF.

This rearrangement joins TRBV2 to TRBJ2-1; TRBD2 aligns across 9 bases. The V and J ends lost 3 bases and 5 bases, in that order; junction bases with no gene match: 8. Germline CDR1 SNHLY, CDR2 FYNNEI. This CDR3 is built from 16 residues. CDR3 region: CASSDLGTSGHNEQFF. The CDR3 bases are TGTGCCAGCAGTGACCTCGGTACTAGCGGGCACAATGAGCAGTTCTTC.

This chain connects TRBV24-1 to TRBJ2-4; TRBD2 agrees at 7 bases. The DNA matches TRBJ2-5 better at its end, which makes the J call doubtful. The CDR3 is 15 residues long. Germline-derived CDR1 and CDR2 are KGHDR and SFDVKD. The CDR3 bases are TGTGCCACCAGTGACCCGCGGGGGAGGAGGGAGACCCAGTACTTC. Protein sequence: CATSDPRGRRETQYF.

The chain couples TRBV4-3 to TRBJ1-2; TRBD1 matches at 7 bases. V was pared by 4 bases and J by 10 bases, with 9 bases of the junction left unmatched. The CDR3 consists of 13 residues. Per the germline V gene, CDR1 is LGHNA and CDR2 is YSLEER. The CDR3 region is CASSPRTGDVYTF. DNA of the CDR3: TGCGCCAGCAGCCCCCGGACAGGAGACGTCTACACCTTC.

The CDR3, as DNA: TGTGCCAGCAGCCCCGGACGGTCGATGAATGGCTACACCTTC. This sequence encodes CASSPGRSMNGYTF. This chain joins TRBV4-2 and TRBJ1-2; D remains unclear. Germline V lookup: CDR1 LGHNA, CDR2 YNFKEQ. This CDR3 contains 14 residues. Trimming shortened V by 4 bases and J by 6 bases, and 15 bases separated the two germline ends.

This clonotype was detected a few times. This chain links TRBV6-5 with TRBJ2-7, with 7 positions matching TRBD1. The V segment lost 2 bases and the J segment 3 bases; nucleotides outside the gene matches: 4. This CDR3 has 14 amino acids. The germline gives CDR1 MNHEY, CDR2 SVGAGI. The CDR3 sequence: CASSYARQGYEQYF. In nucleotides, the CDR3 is TGTGCCAGCAGTTACGCTAGACAGGGCTACGAGCAGTACTTC.

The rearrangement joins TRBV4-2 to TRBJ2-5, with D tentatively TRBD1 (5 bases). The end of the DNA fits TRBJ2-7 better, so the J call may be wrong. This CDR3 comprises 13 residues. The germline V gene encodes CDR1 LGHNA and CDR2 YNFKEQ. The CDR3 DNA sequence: TGTGCCAGCAGCCAAAGGGGTTTGAACGAGCAGTACTTC. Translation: CASSQRGLNEQYF.

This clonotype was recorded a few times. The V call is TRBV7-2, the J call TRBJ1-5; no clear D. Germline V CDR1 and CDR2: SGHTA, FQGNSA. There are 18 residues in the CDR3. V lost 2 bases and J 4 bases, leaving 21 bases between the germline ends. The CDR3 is CASSLKKGFFEFNQPQHF. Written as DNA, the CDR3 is TGTGCCAGCAGCTTAAAGAAGGGCTTCTTCGAATTTAATCAGCCCCAGCATTTT.